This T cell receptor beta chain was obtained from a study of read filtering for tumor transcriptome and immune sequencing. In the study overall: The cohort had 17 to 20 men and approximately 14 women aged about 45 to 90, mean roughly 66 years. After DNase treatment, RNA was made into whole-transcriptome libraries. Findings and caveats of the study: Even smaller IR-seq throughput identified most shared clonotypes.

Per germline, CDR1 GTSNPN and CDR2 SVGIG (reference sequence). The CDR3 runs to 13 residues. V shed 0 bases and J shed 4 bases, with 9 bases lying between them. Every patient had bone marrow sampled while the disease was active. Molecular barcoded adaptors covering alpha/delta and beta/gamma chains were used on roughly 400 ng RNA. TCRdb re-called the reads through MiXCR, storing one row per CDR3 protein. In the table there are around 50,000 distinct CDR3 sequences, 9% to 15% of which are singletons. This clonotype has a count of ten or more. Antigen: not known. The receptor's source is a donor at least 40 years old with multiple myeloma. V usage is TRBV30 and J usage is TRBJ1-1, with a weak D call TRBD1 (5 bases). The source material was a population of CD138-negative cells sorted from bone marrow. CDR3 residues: CAWSVGRGTEAFF. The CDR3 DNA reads TGTGCCTGGAGTGTGGGGCGCGGCACTGAAGCTTTCTTT.